The 13 T cell receptor beta chains below were found in one sample sequenced in a study of blood T cells in healthy people across ages. A second PCR, run for roughly 7 to 11 cycles, used a sample-barcoded 5' primer plus a J-beta primer mix. TCRdb reprocessed the 5' RACE reads via MiXCR and lists one record per CDR3 protein. Of 850,000 to 950,000 distinct CDR3 sequences in the sample, about 30% were seen once. Specimen: blood. These receptors all stem from a woman at least 80 years old in good health.

The chain is built from TRBV11-2 and TRBJ2-5; no firm D call. The ends were cut back, 5 bases at V and 4 bases at J, with 14 bases in the middle. CDR1 is SGHAT and CDR2 is FQNNGV in the germline V gene. The CDR3 has 14 residues. The CDR3 here is CASSPKIGPETQYF. The CDR3 nucleotides read TGTGCCAGCAGCCCTAAGATCGGGCCAGAGACCCAGTACTTC.

The rearrangement uses TRBV6-6 and TRBJ2-3, with D perhaps TRBD1 (5 bases). Germline V gene lookup returns CDR1 MNHNY and CDR2 SVGAGI (reference sequence). The germline V and J ends were trimmed by 7 bases and 1 base, with 15 bases remaining between them. This CDR3 has 15 amino acids. The CDR3 DNA follows: TGTGCCAGCACCAAGACAGTATCGCGCACAGATACGCAGTATTTT. Translating it yields CASTKTVSRTDTQYF.

This clonotype was found many times. The rearrangement joins TRBV5-1 to TRBJ2-6; no reliable D call. V lost 4 bases to trimming and J lost 2 bases, with 10 bases between them. CDR3 length equals 15 residues. CDR1 is SGHRS and CDR2 is YFSETQ in the germline V gene. CDR3 sequence reads: CASSVMVTGANVLTF. Here the CDR3 DNA reads TGCGCCAGCAGCGTGATGGTCACTGGGGCCAACGTCCTGACTTTC.

This clonotype was seen just once. A much larger clonotype is one base distant, so this may be a read error. The chain carries TRBV19 and TRBJ1-2; D perhaps matches TRBD1 (5 bases). CDR3 length: 15 residues. V was cut by 3 bases and J by 8 bases, with 19 bases left in between. CDR1 and CDR2 (germline): LNHDA, SQIVND (reference sequence). The DNA for the CDR3 is TGTGCCAGTAGTATCACGGGACGGGCAGGAGGAGGCTACACCTTC. Translated, it gives CASSITGRAGGGYTF.

This clonotype appeared a single time. The chain employs TRBV7-2 and TRBJ2-5; no clear D. V was cut by 8 bases and J by 1 base, with 14 bases left in between. CDR1 and CDR2 from the germline V gene are SGHTA and FQGNSA. The CDR3 contains 14 residues. CDR3 sequence: CASGSSVSQETQYF. The CDR3 DNA is TGTGCCAGCGGCTCAAGTGTATCCCAAGAGACCCAGTACTTC.

The chain couples TRBV4-3 to TRBJ2-1, with D perhaps given as TRBD1 or TRBD2 (5 bases each). V was shortened by 1 base and J by 0 bases, with 7 bases between the two germline ends. The CDR3 contains 15 residues. The germline V gene has CDR1 LGHNA and CDR2 YSLEER. The CDR3 coding sequence is TGCGCCAGCAGCCAAGGGGACGACTCCTACAATGAGCAGTTCTTC. Its protein is CASSQGDDSYNEQFF.

With respect to this clonotype: A much larger clone is a single base away; this may be a read error. This chain connects TRBV7-2 to TRBJ2-1; possibly TRBD1 for D (5 bases). The J call may be wrong; the DNA end is better matched by TRBJ2-7. The germline CDR1 and CDR2 sequences are SGHTA and FQGNSA. The CDR3 covers 16 residues. CDR3 residues: CASSLHGAASYNEQYF. The CDR3 bases are TGTGCCAGCAGCTTGCATGGGGCCGCCTCCTACAATGAGCAGTACTTC.

Concerning this clonotype: Sequence at one end of the junction differs from germline and may be a read error. This rearrangement joins TRBV28 to TRBJ2-1; D is ambiguous. The CDR3 is 16 amino acids. Germline-derived CDR1 and CDR2 are MDHEN and SYDVKM. For the CDR3, the DNA is TGTGCCAGCATCTCGTCGGGCCCCGGCTCCCACAATGAGCAGTTCTTT. As protein: CASISSGPGSHNEQFF.

The gene calls are TRBV7-9 and TRBJ2-1; possibly TRBD1 or TRBD2 for D (5 bases each). Trimming took 7 bases from V and 8 from J, leaving 21 bases between them. The germline CDR1 and CDR2 sequences are SEHNR and FQNEAQ (reference sequence). The CDR3 is made up of 15 amino acids. This chain's CDR3 is CASTLGVAGRDEQFF. The CDR3 DNA follows: TGTGCCAGCACCCTGGGGGTGGCAGGGCGCGATGAGCAGTTCTTC.

This clonotype was recorded many times. The V call is TRBV7-9, the J call TRBJ2-1; 9 bases align to TRBD2. CDR3 length: 14 residues. Trimming took 11 bases from V and 5 from J; bases not matched to a gene: 10. Germline V gene data show CDR1 as SEHNR and CDR2 as FQNEAQ (reference sequence). The CDR3 loop is CAESAAGGDNEQFF. CDR3 nucleotide sequence: TGTGCCGAGAGCGCGGCGGGGGGGGACAATGAGCAGTTCTTC.

This clonotype occurred once. A read error may be the cause here, since a much bigger clone is one base away. V gene TRBV7-9 combines with J gene TRBJ2-5, with TRBD2 matching 10 bases. The CDR3 contains 14 residues. Per the germline V gene, CDR1 is SEHNR and CDR2 is FQNEAQ (reference sequence). Trimming removed 6 bases from V and 11 bases from J; junction bases left unmatched: 12. The CDR3 sequence is CASRRASGGDQQYF. The CDR3 DNA sequence: TGTGCCAGCAGAAGGGCCAGCGGGGGGGACCAGCAGTACTTC. Filled out from reference TRBV7-9 and TRBJ2-5, the complete variable domain reads DTGVSQNPRHKITKRGQNVTFRCDPISEHNRLYWYRQTLGQGPEFLTYFQNEAQLEKSRLLSDRFSAERPKGSFSTLEIQRTEQGDSAMYLCASRRASGGDQQYFGPGTRLLVL.

The chain links TRBV29-1 to TRBJ1-2, with D unclear. Trimming took off 0 bases at V and 1 base at J, with 12 bases between the two ends. The CDR3 loop spans 15 amino acids. Germline V gene sequence: CDR1 SQVTM, CDR2 ANQGSEA. CDR3 nucleotides: TGCAGCGTTGAAGAACCAGAAGTCAATAACTATGGCTACACCTTC. This sequence encodes CSVEEPEVNNYGYTF.

There are a few counts of this clonotype. The chain employs TRBV9 and TRBJ2-7; TRBD1 aligns across 8 bases. The CDR3 is 15 amino acids. V lost 6 bases to trimming and J lost 7 bases; unmatched junction nucleotides: 15. CDR1 is SGDLS and CDR2 is YYNGEE in the germline V gene. The CDR3 DNA reads TGTGCCAGCACCCTTGAAGGACAGGGCGGGAATGAGCAGTACTTC. Its protein is CASTLEGQGGNEQYF.